This TCR beta chain derives from a study of shared clonotypes between healthy human individuals. Each PCR replicate from the sorted subsets contained about 200 ng DNA, which is about 30,000 T cell genomes. The protocol was immunoSEQ multiplex PCR, while the TCRdb copy is restricted to in-frame clones and leaves out a portion. Of about 600,000 clones in the sample, roughly 95% were seen once. It was CD45RO-negative cells, positively selected for CCR7, that made up naive CD8 cells, with terminally differentiated effector memory CD45RA+ cells excluded. Sequencing used naive CD8+ T cells sorted from blood. This clonotype was sampled from a woman in her 30s in good health.

The CDR3 DNA reads as TGTGCCAGCAATTTTGACAGGGGGCGAAATGCAAACACTGAAGCTTTCTTT. The encoded protein is CASNFDRGRNANTEAFF. The rearrangement joins TRBV7-9 to TRBJ1-1; 10 nucleotides agree with TRBD1. This CDR3 is 17 amino acids long. V trimming: 7 bases; J trimming: 2 bases; junction bases outside the gene matches: 13. The germline V gene has CDR1 SEHNR and CDR2 FQNEAQ (reference sequence).